This is a list of T cell receptor beta chains from one sample in a study of cytomegalovirus exposure and HLA in healthy donors. Assay used: immunoSEQ multiplex PCR; TCRdb lists only in-frame clones, some missing. The sample contains 160,000 or so clones, more than 70% of which appear only once. Sequencing input: PBMCs. The receptors stem from a man aged 18 to 35 in good health and CMV-seronegative. Both conserved end residues are trimmed from each CDR3. Fields, in order: J gene, V gene, CDR3 protein.

TRBJ1-2	TRBV6-1	ASSENVGGFYGYT
TRBJ1-4	TRBV27	ASSLSWRVNEKLF
TRBJ2-1	TRBV4-1	ASSQSLAGGTYNEQF
TRBJ2-3	TRBV27	ASSLGGRWATQY
TRBJ2-5	TRBV21-1	ASSKGASGSETQY
TRBJ1-4	TRBV7-2	ASSLAQGAREKLF
TRBJ1-5	TRBV10-3	AIAGLNQPQH
TRBJ1-2	TRBV19	ASSSETGGRVYGYT
TRBJ1-5	TRBV28	ASSDRDREIQPQH
TRBJ1-4	TRBV7-2	ASSLSVAGNGEKLF
TRBJ1-5	TRBV6-5	ASRETGEWQPQH
TRBJ2-3	TRBV11-2	ASSPYTDTQY
TRBJ2-7	TRBV2	ASSERGSNSEQY
TRBJ1-2	TRBV29-1	SVEWAYGYT
TRBJ1-1	TRBV6-5	ASSYGGSGTEAF
TRBJ2-2	TRBV6-4	ASSDSEAGAGELF
TRBJ1-1	TRBV5-1	ASSSRDRRIEAF
TRBJ1-4	TRBV5-1	ASSPGQGGEKLF
TRBJ2-1	TRBV2	ASSEQARYNEQF
TRBJ1-1	TRBV29-1	SVEEGQMNTEAF
TRBJ2-2	TRBV6-5	ASSSGGNTGELF
TRBJ2-7	TRBV5-6	ASGPQGATEQY
TRBJ2-2	TRBV25-1	ASSDPRVGGELF
TRBJ1-4	TRBV4-1	ASRQGIGEKLF
TRBJ1-2	TRBV7-2	ASSSRGLQDRYGYT
TRBJ1-1	TRBV29-1	SDSSGIRTEAF
TRBJ2-3	TRBV4-2	ASSPGTVKDTQY
TRBJ1-1	TRBV28	ASSLRLNTEAF
TRBJ1-3	TRBV2	ASRPRSSGNTIY
TRBJ1-1	TRBV6-5	ASSYRGSMNTEAF
TRBJ1-2	TRBV6-1	ASSVQAHYGYT
TRBJ1-2	TRBV4-1	ASSRPGNRAGEGYT
TRBJ2-1	TRBV27	ASSLWASGSSYNEQF
TRBJ2-4	TRBV6-6	ASSDNRVAKNIQY
TRBJ2-3	TRBV7-8	ASSLRGGVLSTDTQY
TRBJ2-1	TRBV4-2	ASSQAHLQSSYNEQF
TRBJ2-6	TRBV28	ATSTGAGANVLT
TRBJ2-3	TRBV6-1	ASSEGSGQSTDTQY
TRBJ1-1	TRBV19	ASSTQDSRNTEAF
TRBJ2-7	TRBV18	ASSPTTFSYEQY
TRBJ1-3	TRBV6-1	ASRYRGQAGNTIY
TRBJ2-7	TRBV11-1	ASSLFGGVTYEQY